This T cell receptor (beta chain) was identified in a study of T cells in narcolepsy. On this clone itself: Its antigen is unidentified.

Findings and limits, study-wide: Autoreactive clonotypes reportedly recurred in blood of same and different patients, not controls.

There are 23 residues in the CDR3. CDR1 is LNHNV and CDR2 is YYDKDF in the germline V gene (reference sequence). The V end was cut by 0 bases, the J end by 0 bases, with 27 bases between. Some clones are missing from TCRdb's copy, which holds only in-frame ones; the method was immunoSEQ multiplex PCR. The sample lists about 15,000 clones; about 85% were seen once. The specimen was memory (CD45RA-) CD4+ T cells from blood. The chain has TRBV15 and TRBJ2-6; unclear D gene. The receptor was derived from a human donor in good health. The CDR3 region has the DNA TGTGCCACCAGCAGAGACATCGGCGTGTATGTAACAAAGGGTGACTCTGGGGCCAACGTCCTGACTTTC. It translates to CATSRDIGVYVTKGDSGANVLTF.